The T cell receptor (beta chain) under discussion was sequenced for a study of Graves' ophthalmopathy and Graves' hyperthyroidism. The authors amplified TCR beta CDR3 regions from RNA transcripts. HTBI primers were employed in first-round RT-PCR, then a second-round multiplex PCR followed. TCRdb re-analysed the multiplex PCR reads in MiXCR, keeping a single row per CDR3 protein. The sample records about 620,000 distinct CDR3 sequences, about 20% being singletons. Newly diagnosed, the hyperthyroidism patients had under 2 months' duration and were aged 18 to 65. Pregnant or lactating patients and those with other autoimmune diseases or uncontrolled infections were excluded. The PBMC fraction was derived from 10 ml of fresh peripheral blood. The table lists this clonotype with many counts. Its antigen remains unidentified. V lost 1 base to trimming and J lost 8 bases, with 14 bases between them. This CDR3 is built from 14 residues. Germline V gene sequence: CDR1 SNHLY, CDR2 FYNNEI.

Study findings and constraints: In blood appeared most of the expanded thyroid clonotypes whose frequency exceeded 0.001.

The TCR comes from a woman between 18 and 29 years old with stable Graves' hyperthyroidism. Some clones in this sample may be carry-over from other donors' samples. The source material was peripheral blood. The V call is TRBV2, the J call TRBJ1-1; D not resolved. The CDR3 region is CASSEDRGLGEAFF. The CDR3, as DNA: TGTGCCAGCAGTGAAGATAGAGGCTTGGGCGAAGCTTTCTTT. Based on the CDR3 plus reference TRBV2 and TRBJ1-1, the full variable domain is EPEVTQTPSHQVTQMGQEVILRCVPISNHLYFYWYRQILGQKVEFLVSFYNNEISEKSEIFDDQFSVERPDGSNFTLKIRSTKLEDSAMYFCASSEDRGLGEAFFGQGTRLTVV.